The 15 T cell receptor beta chains presented below share a single source sample, sequenced in a study of blood T cell repertoires in COVID-19. This table comes from immunoSEQ multiplex PCR, and its TCRdb copy is limited to in-frame clones, with some not included. The table records some 200,000 clones, 80% to 90% of them present only once. The sample consisted of peripheral blood. These receptors were collected from a man between 50 and 59 years old with acute or convalescent COVID-19.

The rearrangement links TRBV29-1 to TRBJ2-1; D is tentatively TRBD1 or TRBD2 (6 bases each). The ends were cut back, 7 bases at V and 8 bases at J, with 12 bases in the middle. The CDR3 length is 11 residues. Germline values: CDR1 SQVTM, CDR2 ANQGSEA. The CDR3 DNA follows: TGCAGCGGGGGGGCCTTTGATGAGCAGTTCTTC. Translating gives CSGGAFDEQFF.

The rearrangement uses TRBV6-5 and TRBJ1-1, with 8 bases that match TRBD1. After removal of 0 bases from V and 5 bases from J, the junction contained 8 bases not matched to a gene. Germline CDR1 is MNHEY and CDR2 is SVGAGI. CDR3 length: 16 residues. The CDR3 DNA sequence: TGTGCCAGCAGTTACTCAACAGGGGGGGGTGGAACTGAAGCTTTCTTT. Its translation is CASSYSTGGGGTEAFF.

This chain uses TRBV13 with TRBJ1-6; the D gene is possibly TRBD1 (6 bases). The length of the CDR3 is 17 residues. V gave up 2 bases and J gave up 7 bases, with 18 bases separating them. Germline CDR1 PRHDT, CDR2 FYEKMQ (reference sequence). In DNA form, the CDR3 reads TGTGCCAGCAGCTTAAGTATGTGGCAGGGGAAGAATTCACCCCTCCACTTT. Translation: CASSLSMWQGKNSPLHF.

CDR3 protein: CASSLDGLSTDTQYF. DNA for the CDR3: TGTGCCAGCAGCTTGGACGGACTTAGCACAGATACGCAGTATTTT. This sequence joins TRBV5-5 and TRBJ2-3; D is possibly TRBD2 (5 bases). The CDR3 totals 15 residues. Germline V CDR1 and CDR2: SGHKS, YYEKEE (reference sequence). V was trimmed by 0 bases and J by 0 bases, leaving 8 bases between them.

This sequence joins TRBV5-1 and TRBJ2-7; 11 bases are shared with TRBD1. This CDR3 contains 15 residues. Per germline, CDR1 SGHRS and CDR2 YFSETQ. After removal of 3 bases from V and 5 bases from J, the junction contained 7 bases not matched to a gene. As DNA, the CDR3 is TGCGCCAGCAGCTCGCCGGGACAGGGGGTCCACGAGCAGTACTTC. Translating it yields CASSSPGQGVHEQYF.

V usage is TRBV27 and J usage is TRBJ1-2; 9 bases are shared with TRBD1. Germline V gene lookup returns CDR1 MNHEY and CDR2 SMNVEV (reference sequence). This CDR3 region has 14 residues. V was pared by 6 bases and J by 4 bases, with 6 bases of the junction left unmatched. The CDR3 nucleotides read TGTGCCAGCAGGGGGGACAGGGACATCTATGGCTACACCTTC. Its protein is CASRGDRDIYGYTF.

The chain uses TRBV6-1 and TRBJ2-4, with TRBD1 matching over 7 bases. The V gene's germline CDR1 is MNHNS and CDR2 SASEGT. The CDR3 extends over 15 amino acids. J gave up 6 bases and V 0 bases, and 5 bases lay outside the gene matches. Written as DNA, the CDR3 is TGTGCCAGCAGTGAAGCAGGGGGCCACCGAAACATTCAGTACTTC. Translated: CASSEAGGHRNIQYF.

V gene TRBV7-3 combines with J gene TRBJ2-2; tentative D call: TRBD2 (5 bases). Germline V gene data show CDR1 as SGHTA and CDR2 as FQGTGA. CDR3 length: 14 amino acids. Trimming stripped 5 bases from V and 3 bases from J, with 10 bases between. In nucleotides, the CDR3 is TGTGCCAGCAGCCCGGCGCGGGACACCGGGGAGCTGTTTTTT. Translating gives CASSPARDTGELFF.

CDR3 residues: CASRFTDRPPGTQYF. CDR3 sequence (DNA): TGCGCCAGCAGGTTTACCGATCGTCCGCCAGGGACCCAGTACTTC. The V and J genes are TRBV5-1 and TRBJ2-5; D is uncertain. Germline CDR1 SGHRS, CDR2 YFSETQ. V was pared by 5 bases and J by 7 bases, with 21 bases between. The CDR3 totals 15 residues. Full variable domain (rest looked up from reference TRBV5-1 and TRBJ2-5): KAGVTQTPRYLIKTRGQQVTLSCSPISGHRSVSWYQQTPGQGLQFLFEYFSETQRNKGNFPGRFSGRQFSNSRSEMNVSTLELGDSALYLCASRFTDRPPGTQYFGPGTRLLVL.

The chain carries TRBV6-5 and TRBJ2-7, with 9 bases identical to TRBD2. V shed 2 bases and J 1 base; nucleotides not matched to a gene: 6. Germline V CDR1 and CDR2: MNHEY, SVGAGI. The CDR3 is 16 amino acids. The CDR3 reads CASSYGASGASYEQYF. The CDR3 bases are TGTGCCAGCAGTTACGGGGCTAGCGGGGCTTCCTACGAGCAGTACTTC.

The CDR3 DNA reads as TGTGCCAGCAGTTTCACACCAGGGGACACCATATATTTT. This sequence encodes CASSFTPGDTIYF. V is TRBV6-5 and J is TRBJ1-3; possibly TRBD1 for D (6 bases). The CDR3 spans 13 residues. Germline V gives CDR1 MNHEY, CDR2 SVGAGI. Trimming cost V 4 bases and J 8 bases, with 12 bases left between them.

This rearrangement joins TRBV12-3 or TRBV12-4 to TRBJ1-6; no definite D call. There are 13 residues in the CDR3. V lost 3 bases to trimming and J lost 6 bases, with 6 bases between them. The CDR3 region is CASSFSGNSPLHF. CDR3 sequence (DNA): TGTGCCAGCAGTTTCTCGGGTAATTCACCCCTCCACTTT.

The rearrangement uses TRBV18 and TRBJ1-5; D is possibly TRBD1 (5 bases). The CDR3 sequence is 15 residues long. Germline lookup yields CDR1 KGHSH and CDR2 LQKENI. The V end was cut by 3 bases, the J end by 3 bases, with 12 bases between. CDR3 in amino acids: CASSPGQGPNQPQHF. The CDR3 bases are TGTGCCAGCTCACCCGGGCAGGGCCCCAATCAGCCCCAGCATTTT.

The chain has TRBV5-1 and TRBJ2-2; 7 nucleotides align to TRBD1. V lost 3 bases, J lost 1 base, and 6 bases stayed unmatched. This CDR3 spans 16 amino acids. CDR1 and CDR2 (germline): SGHRS, YFSETQ. The CDR3: CASSSTWTGNTGELFF. Written as DNA, the CDR3 is TGCGCCAGCAGCTCTACCTGGACAGGGAACACCGGGGAGCTGTTTTTT.

The chain links TRBV29-1 to TRBJ1-2; perhaps TRBD1 as D (6 bases). Germline values: CDR1 SQVTM, CDR2 ANQGSEA. The ends were cut back, 7 bases at V and 2 bases at J, with 14 bases in the middle. This CDR3 is 13 amino acids long. CDR3 DNA sequence: TGCAGCGCAGACAGGAACGGAAACTATGGCTACACCTTC. Its translation: CSADRNGNYGYTF.